The rows below give T cell receptor beta chains drawn from one sample of a study of T cells after yellow fever vaccination. MiXCR, run by TCRdb on the 5' RACE reads, gives a single entry per CDR3 protein. The sample comprises under 250,000 distinct CDR3 sequences, 6% to 7.5% of which are singletons, and about 0.85% rests with the top ten. The sample was CD4+ T cells sorted from PBMCs, taken 15 days after the yellow fever booster vaccination. These receptors all come from a man in his thirties or forties who received the YFV17D yellow fever vaccine. CDR3s include the opening cysteine and the closing phenylalanine or tryptophan. Clone size is shown for a subset of rows, as once, few, many or a class of expanded clone.

clone size | J gene | V gene | CDR3 protein
. | TRBJ2-3 | TRBV30 | CAWSVGLAQGGDTQYF
few | TRBJ2-1 | TRBV7-2 | CASSLLGLAYNEQFF
many | TRBJ2-5 | TRBV20-1 | CSARVGETQYF
. | TRBJ2-5 | TRBV7-2 | CASSYWGRDGETQYF
. | TRBJ2-1 | TRBV14 | CANSQEVEQFF
many | TRBJ2-3 | TRBV28 | CASSLQSGSADTQYF
many | TRBJ1-1 | TRBV12-3/TRBV12-4 | CASSPQGGTEAFF
. | TRBJ2-7 | TRBV5-6 | CASSVGLAYRQYF
many | TRBJ2-1 | TRBV20-1 | CSASTVGGRASYNEQFF
many | TRBJ2-5 | TRBV24-1 | CATSRRTSGYQETQYF
few | TRBJ2-3 | TRBV20-1 | CSAREEPYYSTDTQYF
. | TRBJ2-5 | TRBV12-3/TRBV12-4 | CASSPPPNQETQYF
. | TRBJ2-1 | TRBV27 | CASSTRASGVFNEQFF
many | TRBJ1-2 | TRBV4-3 | CASSQDLRAGYTF
few | TRBJ2-5 | TRBV29-1 | CSAGQGRSETQYF
few | TRBJ2-7 | TRBV29-1 | CSVGQGVSSYEQYF
. | TRBJ1-4 | TRBV5-1 | CASNSGRADEKLFF
. | TRBJ2-1 | TRBV4-3 | CASSQANRETSYNEQFF
. | TRBJ2-7 | TRBV5-1 | CASSMGLAGPSLYEQYF
many | TRBJ2-1 | TRBV12-3/TRBV12-4 | CASSFRLNNEQFF
many | TRBJ2-2 | TRBV3-1 | CASSPGGNTGELFF
many | TRBJ1-2 | TRBV27 | CASSRQSYGYTF
few | TRBJ2-5 | TRBV10-3 | CAMGQAETQYF
few | TRBJ1-6 | TRBV4-3 | CASSQGPGTDNSPLHF
. | TRBJ2-1 | TRBV5-1 | CASSPLLVSSGRANEQFF
. | TRBJ2-5 | TRBV7-2 | CASSPGEGRTETQYF
many | TRBJ2-1 | TRBV2 | CATEESGAKNYNEQFF
few | TRBJ2-3 | TRBV27 | CASSTRVSDTQYF
many | TRBJ2-7 | TRBV20-1 | CSAKGGGNRPWYEQYF
few | TRBJ2-3 | TRBV25-1 | CASSVGLAAADTQYF
few | TRBJ2-7 | TRBV20-1 | CSAPHPGLAGVYEQYF
few | TRBJ2-1 | TRBV24-1 | CATSDYGTSGINEQFF
. | TRBJ2-7 | TRBV5-4 | CASRSDRGSPYEQYF
few | TRBJ2-2 | TRBV12-3/TRBV12-4 | CASTSGLADTGELFF
many | TRBJ1-1 | TRBV18 | CASSSAGIAPEAFF
few | TRBJ2-4 | TRBV20-1 | CSAGPPSAKNIQYF
. | TRBJ2-3 | TRBV12-3/TRBV12-4 | CASSLSGRAVKDTQYF
many | TRBJ2-2 | TRBV10-3 | CAISESGPGELFF
few | TRBJ1-3 | TRBV20-1 | CSARLPPGTGDSGNTIYF
many | TRBJ2-1 | TRBV27 | CASSLSRGIHNEQFF
few | TRBJ2-1 | TRBV6-5 | CASSYLSGRDNEQFF
many | TRBJ2-1 | TRBV28 | CASRTPGQYNEQFF
many | TRBJ2-2 | TRBV12-3/TRBV12-4 | CASRPGLAGRSGTGELFF
many | TRBJ2-6 | TRBV7-9 | CASSYRDRRANVLTF
many | TRBJ2-1 | TRBV20-1 | CSASREGEQFF
many | TRBJ2-7 | TRBV2 | CAGTSPGHYEQYF
. | TRBJ1-5 | TRBV20-1 | CSANQPQHF
. | TRBJ1-4 | TRBV20-1 | CSARDQVEKLFF
few | TRBJ2-7 | TRBV5-6 | CASSALLSRDRYEQYF
many | TRBJ2-3 | TRBV20-1 | CSARDYPELRGDTQYF
. | TRBJ1-2 | TRBV29-1 | CSVEDLDGYTF
. | TRBJ1-4 | TRBV18 | CASSPPGAAGEKLFF
. | TRBJ2-1 | TRBV9 | CASSPRPLNEQFF
few | TRBJ1-2 | TRBV2 | CASNADRSGGYTF
few | TRBJ1-1 | TRBV7-6 | CASSPNGGGMNTEAFF
many | TRBJ2-7 | TRBV7-2 | CASSLATSGSYEQYF
few | TRBJ2-7 | TRBV4-3 | CASSQVMDRTGREQYF